These T cell receptor beta chains were read from a single sample in a study of cytomegalovirus exposure and HLA in healthy donors. The method was immunoSEQ multiplex PCR; TCRdb's version includes in-frame clones alone and lacks a portion of them. The table shows 90,000 to 130,000 clones, with around 70% occurring only once. The sequenced material came from PBMCs. All receptors derive from a young man in good health and CMV-seropositive. The CDR3 runs from the conserved cysteine through the conserved F or W. Each record gives: J gene, clone size, D gene, V gene, CDR3 protein, CDR3 DNA. A D gene is named only where the DNA matches it firmly. For some rows the clone size is stated as once, few or many, or as a class when expanded; others skip it.

TRBJ2-1	.	TRBD1	TRBV7-3	CASSLAGTGTYNEQFF	TGTGCCAGCAGCTTAGCCGGGACAGGGACGTACAATGAGCAGTTCTTC
TRBJ1-4	.	.	TRBV5-6	CASSSGRWGPNNEKLFF	TGTGCCAGCAGCTCGGGTCGGTGGGGGCCGAATAATGAAAAACTGTTTTTT
TRBJ2-7	.	TRBD1	TRBV7-9	CSSSSSDRGGSYEQYF	TGTTCCAGCAGCTCTTCGGACAGGGGCGGCTCCTACGAGCAGTACTTC
TRBJ2-5	.	TRBD1	TRBV5-1	CASSYRDRATETQYF	TGCGCCAGCAGCTACCGGGACAGGGCGACGGAGACCCAGTACTTC
TRBJ2-2	.	.	TRBV25-1	CASSEYNGELFF	TGTGCCAGCAGTGAATATAACGGGGAGCTGTTTTTT
TRBJ2-7	.	.	TRBV11-3	CASSSGGPNYEQYF	TGTGCCAGCAGCTCCGGGGGGCCAAACTACGAGCAGTACTTC
TRBJ1-3	.	.	TRBV9	CASSVEGTGGNTIYF	TGTGCCAGCAGCGTAGAGGGTACAGGTGGAAACACCATATATTTT
TRBJ2-1	once	TRBD1	TRBV19	CASRKGTGVPEQFF	TGTGCCAGTAGAAAAGGGACAGGGGTTCCTGAGCAGTTCTTC
TRBJ2-1	.	TRBD1	TRBV18	CASSEYSGQGLQNEQFF	TGTGCCAGCTCAGAGTACTCGGGACAGGGGCTGCAGAATGAGCAGTTCTTC
TRBJ1-4	.	.	TRBV7-7	CASSPWTVEKLFF	TGTGCCAGCAGCCCTTGGACAGTTGAAAAACTGTTTTTT
TRBJ2-7	.	.	TRBV5-1	CASSLIRTGQFSYEQYF	TGCGCCAGCAGCTTGATCCGAACAGGGCAATTTTCCTACGAGCAGTACTTC
TRBJ2-5	.	TRBD1	TRBV4-2	CASSRATGDTETQYF	TGTGCCAGCAGCCGAGCGACAGGGGATACGGAGACCCAGTACTTC
TRBJ2-6	.	.	TRBV4-2	CASSQVSRGANVLTF	TGTGCCAGCAGCCAAGTATCCCGGGGAGCCAACGTCCTGACTTTC
TRBJ1-1	few	TRBD1	TRBV6-6	CASSPQGGSAEAFF	TGTGCCAGCAGTCCCCAGGGGGGCTCGGCTGAAGCTTTCTTT